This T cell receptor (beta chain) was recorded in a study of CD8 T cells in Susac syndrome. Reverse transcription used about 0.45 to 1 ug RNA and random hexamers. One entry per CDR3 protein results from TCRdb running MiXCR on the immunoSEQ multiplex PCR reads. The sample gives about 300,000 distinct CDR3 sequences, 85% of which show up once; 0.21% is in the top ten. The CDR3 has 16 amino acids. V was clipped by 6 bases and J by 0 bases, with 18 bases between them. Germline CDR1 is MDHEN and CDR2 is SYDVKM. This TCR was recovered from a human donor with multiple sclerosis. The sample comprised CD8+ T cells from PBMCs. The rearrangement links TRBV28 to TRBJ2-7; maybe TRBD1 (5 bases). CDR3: CASSLGPSGSSYEQYF. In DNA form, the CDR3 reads TGTGCCAGCAGCTTAGGCCCGTCAGGGTCCTCCTACGAGCAGTACTTC. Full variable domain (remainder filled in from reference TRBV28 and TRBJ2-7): DVKVTQSSRYLVKRTGEKVFLECVQDMDHENMFWYRQDPGLGLRLIYFSYDVKMKEKGDIPEGYSVSREKKERFSLILESASTNQTSMYLCASSLGPSGSSYEQYFGPGTRLTVT.